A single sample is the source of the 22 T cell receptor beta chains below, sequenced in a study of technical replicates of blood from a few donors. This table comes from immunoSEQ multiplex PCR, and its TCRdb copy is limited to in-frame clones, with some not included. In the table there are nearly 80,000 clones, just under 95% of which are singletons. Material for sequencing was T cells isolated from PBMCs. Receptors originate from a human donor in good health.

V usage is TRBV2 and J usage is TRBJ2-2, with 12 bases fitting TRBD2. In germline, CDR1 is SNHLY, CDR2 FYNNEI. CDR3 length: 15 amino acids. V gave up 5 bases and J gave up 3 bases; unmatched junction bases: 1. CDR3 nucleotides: TGTGCCAGCAGTTGGACTAGCGGGGACACCGGGGAGCTGTTTTTT. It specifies CASSWTSGDTGELFF. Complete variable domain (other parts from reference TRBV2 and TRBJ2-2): EPEVTQTPSHQVTQMGQEVILRCVPISNHLYFYWYRQILGQKVEFLVSFYNNEISEKSEIFDDQFSVERPDGSNFTLKIRSTKLEDSAMYFCASSWTSGDTGELFFGEGSRLTVL.

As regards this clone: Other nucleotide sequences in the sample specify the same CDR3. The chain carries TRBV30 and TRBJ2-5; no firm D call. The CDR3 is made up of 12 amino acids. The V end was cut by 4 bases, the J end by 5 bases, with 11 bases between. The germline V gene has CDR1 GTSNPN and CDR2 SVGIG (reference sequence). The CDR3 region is CAWTSGAETQYF. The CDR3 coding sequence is TGTGCCTGGACGTCGGGTGCCGAGACCCAGTACTTC.

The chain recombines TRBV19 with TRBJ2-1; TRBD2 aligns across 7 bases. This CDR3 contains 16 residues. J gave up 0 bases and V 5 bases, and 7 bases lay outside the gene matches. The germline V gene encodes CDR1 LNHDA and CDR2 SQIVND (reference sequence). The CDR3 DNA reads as TGTGCCAGTAGTTTTCTAGCGGAATCCTCCTACAATGAGCAGTTCTTC. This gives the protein CASSFLAESSYNEQFF.

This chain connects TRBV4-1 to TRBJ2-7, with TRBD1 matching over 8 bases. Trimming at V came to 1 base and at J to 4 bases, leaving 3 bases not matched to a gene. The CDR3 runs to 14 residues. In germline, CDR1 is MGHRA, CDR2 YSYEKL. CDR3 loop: CASSQAGGRYEQYF. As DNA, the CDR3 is TGCGCCAGCAGCCAAGCAGGGGGCAGGTACGAGCAGTACTTC.

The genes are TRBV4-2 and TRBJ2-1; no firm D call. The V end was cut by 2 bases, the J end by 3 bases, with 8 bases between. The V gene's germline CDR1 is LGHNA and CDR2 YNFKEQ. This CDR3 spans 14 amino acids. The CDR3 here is CASSQLRLYNEQFF. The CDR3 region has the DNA TGTGCCAGCAGCCAACTAAGACTCTACAATGAGCAGTTCTTC.

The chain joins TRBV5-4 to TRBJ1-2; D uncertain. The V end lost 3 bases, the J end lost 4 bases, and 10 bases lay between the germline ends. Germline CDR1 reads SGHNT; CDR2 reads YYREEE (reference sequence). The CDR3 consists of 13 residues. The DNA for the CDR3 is TGTGCCAGCAGCTCGTTCGGGGTCTATGGCTACACCTTC. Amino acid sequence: CASSSFGVYGYTF.

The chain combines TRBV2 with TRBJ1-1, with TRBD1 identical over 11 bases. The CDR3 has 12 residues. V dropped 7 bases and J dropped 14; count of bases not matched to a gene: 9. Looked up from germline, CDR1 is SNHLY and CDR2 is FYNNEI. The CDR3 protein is CASTPVRTGGFF. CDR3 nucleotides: TGTGCCAGCACCCCCGTGAGGACAGGGGGCTTCTTT.

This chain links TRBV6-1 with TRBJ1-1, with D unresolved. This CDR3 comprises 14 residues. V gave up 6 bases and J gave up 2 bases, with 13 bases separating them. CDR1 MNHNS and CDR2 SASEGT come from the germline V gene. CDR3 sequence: CASSGVTSNTEAFF. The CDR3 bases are TGTGCCAGCAGCGGGGTGACGTCTAACACTGAAGCTTTCTTT.

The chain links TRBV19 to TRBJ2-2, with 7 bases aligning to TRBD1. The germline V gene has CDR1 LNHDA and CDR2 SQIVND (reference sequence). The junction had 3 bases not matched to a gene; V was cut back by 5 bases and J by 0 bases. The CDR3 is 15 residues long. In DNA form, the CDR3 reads TGTGCCAGTAGTCTCGGGACAGCGAACACCGGGGAGCTGTTTTTT. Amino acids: CASSLGTANTGELFF. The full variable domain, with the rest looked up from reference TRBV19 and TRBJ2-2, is DGGITQSPKYLFRKEGQNVTLSCEQNLNHDAMYWYRQDPGQGLRLIYYSQIVNDFQKGDIAEGYSVSREKKESFPLTVTSAQKNPTAFYLCASSLGTANTGELFFGEGSRLTVL.

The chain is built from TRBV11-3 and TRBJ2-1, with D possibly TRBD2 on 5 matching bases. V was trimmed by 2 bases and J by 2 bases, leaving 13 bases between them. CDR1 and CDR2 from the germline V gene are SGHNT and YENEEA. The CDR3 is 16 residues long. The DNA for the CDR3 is TGTGCCAGCAGCTTACCATTGGAGGCAACCTACAATGAGCAGTTCTTC. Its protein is CASSLPLEATYNEQFF.

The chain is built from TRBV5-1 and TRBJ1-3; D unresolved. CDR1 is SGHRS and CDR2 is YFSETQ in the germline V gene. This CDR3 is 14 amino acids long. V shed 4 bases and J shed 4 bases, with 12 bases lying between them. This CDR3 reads CASSPINSGNTIYF. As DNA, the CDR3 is TGCGCCAGCAGCCCGATTAACAGCGGAAACACCATATATTTT.

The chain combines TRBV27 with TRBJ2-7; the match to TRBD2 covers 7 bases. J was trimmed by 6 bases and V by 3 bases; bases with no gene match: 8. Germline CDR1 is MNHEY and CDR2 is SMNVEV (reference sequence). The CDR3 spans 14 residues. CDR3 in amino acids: CASSFGGGVGEQYF. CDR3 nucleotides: TGTGCCAGCAGTTTTGGCGGGGGTGTTGGCGAGCAGTACTTC.

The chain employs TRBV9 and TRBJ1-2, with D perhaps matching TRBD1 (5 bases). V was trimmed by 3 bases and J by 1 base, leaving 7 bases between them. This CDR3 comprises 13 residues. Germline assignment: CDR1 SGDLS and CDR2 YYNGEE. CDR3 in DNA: TGTGCCAGCAGCGAACAGGTTAACTATGGCTACACCTTC. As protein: CASSEQVNYGYTF. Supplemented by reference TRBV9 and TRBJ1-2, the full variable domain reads DSGVTQTPKHLITATGQRVTLRCSPRSGDLSVYWYQQSLDQGLQFLIQYYNGEERAKGNILERFSAQQFPDLHSELNLSSLELGDSALYFCASSEQVNYGYTFGSGTRLTVV.

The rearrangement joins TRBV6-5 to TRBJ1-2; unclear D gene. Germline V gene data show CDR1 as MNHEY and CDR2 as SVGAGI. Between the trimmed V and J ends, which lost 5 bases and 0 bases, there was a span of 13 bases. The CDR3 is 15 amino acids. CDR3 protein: CASSKRTGANYGYTF. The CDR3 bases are TGTGCCAGCAGTAAACGGACGGGAGCTAACTATGGCTACACCTTC.

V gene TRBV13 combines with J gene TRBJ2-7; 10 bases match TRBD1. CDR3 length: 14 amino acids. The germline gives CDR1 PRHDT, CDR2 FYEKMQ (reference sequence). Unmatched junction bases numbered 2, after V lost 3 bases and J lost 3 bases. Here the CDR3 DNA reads TGTGCCAGCAGCTTGGGACAGGGGCTCTACGAGCAGTACTTC. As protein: CASSLGQGLYEQYF.

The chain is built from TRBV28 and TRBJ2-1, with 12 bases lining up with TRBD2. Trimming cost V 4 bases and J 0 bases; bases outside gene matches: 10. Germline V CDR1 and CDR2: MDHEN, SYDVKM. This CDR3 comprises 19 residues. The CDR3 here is CASSSPGLAGTSSYNEQFF. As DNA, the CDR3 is TGTGCCAGCAGTTCCCCGGGACTAGCGGGTACTAGCTCCTACAATGAGCAGTTCTTC.

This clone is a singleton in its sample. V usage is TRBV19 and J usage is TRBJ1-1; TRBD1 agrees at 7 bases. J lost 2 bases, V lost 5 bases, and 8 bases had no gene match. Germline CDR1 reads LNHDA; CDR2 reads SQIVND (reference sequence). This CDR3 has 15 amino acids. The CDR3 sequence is CASSSDRDQNTEAFF. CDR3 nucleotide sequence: TGTGCCAGTAGTTCCGACAGGGACCAAAACACTGAAGCTTTCTTT.

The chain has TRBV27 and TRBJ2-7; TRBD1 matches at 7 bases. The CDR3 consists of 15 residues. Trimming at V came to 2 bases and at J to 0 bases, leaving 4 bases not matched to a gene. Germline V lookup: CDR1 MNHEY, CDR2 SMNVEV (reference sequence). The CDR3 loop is CASSLQTGPSYEQYF. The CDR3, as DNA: TGTGCCAGCAGTTTACAGACAGGGCCCTCCTACGAGCAGTACTTC.

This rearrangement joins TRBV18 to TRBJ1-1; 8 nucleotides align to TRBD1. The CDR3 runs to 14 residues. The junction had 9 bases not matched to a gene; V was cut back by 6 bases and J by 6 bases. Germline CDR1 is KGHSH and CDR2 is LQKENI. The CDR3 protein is CASSGRQGSAEAFF. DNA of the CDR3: TGTGCCAGCTCCGGGCGACAGGGGAGTGCTGAAGCTTTCTTT.

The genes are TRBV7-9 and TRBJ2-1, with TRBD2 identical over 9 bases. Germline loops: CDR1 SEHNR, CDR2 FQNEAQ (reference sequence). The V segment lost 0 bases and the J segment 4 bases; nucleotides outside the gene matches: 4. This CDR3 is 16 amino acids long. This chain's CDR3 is CASSLAGREGYNEQFF. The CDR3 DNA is TGTGCCAGCAGCTTAGCGGGGCGGGAGGGGTACAATGAGCAGTTCTTC.

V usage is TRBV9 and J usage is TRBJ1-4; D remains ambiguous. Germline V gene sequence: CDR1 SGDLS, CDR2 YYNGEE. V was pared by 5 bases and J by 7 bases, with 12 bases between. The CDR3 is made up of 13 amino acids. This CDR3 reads CASSSFIGEKLFF. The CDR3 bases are TGTGCCAGCAGTTCCTTCATCGGTGAAAAACTGTTTTTT.

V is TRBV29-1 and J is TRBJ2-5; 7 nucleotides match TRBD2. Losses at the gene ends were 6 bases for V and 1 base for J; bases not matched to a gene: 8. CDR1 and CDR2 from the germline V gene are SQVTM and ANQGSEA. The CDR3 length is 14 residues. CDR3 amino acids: CSVATRLAQETQYF. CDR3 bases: TGCAGCGTGGCGACCCGACTAGCCCAAGAGACCCAGTACTTC. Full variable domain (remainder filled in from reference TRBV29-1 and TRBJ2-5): SAVISQKPSRDICQRGTSLTIQCQVDSQVTMMFWYRQQPGQSLTLIATANQGSEATYESGFVIDKFPISRPNLTFSTLTVSNMSPEDSSIYLCSVATRLAQETQYFGPGTRLLVL.